This T cell receptor (beta chain) was profiled in a study of graft-versus-host responses after intestinal transplantation. For the study at large: Anti-thymocyte globulin was used for induction in all recipients, who then took tacrolimus and steroids for approximately 3 years.

Germline loops: CDR1 SGHRS, CDR2 YFSETQ. V shed 4 bases and J shed 0 bases, with 8 bases lying between them. The CDR3 is 13 amino acids. The method was immunoSEQ multiplex PCR; TCRdb's version includes in-frame clones alone and lacks a portion of them. Here the sample spans 80,000 to 90,000 clones, just under 95% being singletons. A single count supports this clone. What it binds is not known. Whole-study findings and limits: Some GvH clones were seen earlier in gut or blood, suggesting intestinal origin.

This TCR derives from a human donor who received an intestinal transplant. The source material was unstimulated CD4+ T cells sorted from spleen or lymph node cells, sampled before intestinal transplant. J is TRBJ2-7 and V is TRBV5-1, with D hard to call. In DNA form, the CDR3 reads TGCGCCAGCAGCCCCCCAACCTCCTACGAGCAGTACTTC. Protein: CASSPPTSYEQYF.